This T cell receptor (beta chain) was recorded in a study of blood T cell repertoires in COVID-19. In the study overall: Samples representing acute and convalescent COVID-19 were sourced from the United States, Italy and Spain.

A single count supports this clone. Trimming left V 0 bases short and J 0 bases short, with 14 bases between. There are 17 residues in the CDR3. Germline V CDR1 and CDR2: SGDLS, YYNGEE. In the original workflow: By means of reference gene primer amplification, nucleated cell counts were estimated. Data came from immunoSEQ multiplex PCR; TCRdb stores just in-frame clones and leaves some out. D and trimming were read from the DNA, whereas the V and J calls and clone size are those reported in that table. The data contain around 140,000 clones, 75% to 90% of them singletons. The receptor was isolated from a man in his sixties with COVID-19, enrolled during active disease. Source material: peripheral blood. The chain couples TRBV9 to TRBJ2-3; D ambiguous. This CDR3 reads CASSVGGSNPSTDTQYF. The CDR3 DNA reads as TGTGCCAGCAGCGTAGGCGGCTCGAACCCGAGCACAGATACGCAGTATTTT.